This T cell receptor (beta chain) was captured in a study of blood T cell repertoires in COVID-19. The repertoire was sequenced with immunoSEQ multiplex PCR; TCRdb's copy has only in-frame clones and lacks some. The sample has some 300,000 clones, over 80% seen once. This clone was seen once. Seattle patient enrollment occurred during active infection, with longitudinal follow-up thereafter. V trimming: 3 bases; J trimming: 3 bases; junction bases outside the gene matches: 1. The CDR3 covers 15 residues. Germline CDR1 KGHSH, CDR2 LQKENI. The specimen was peripheral blood. This receptor was taken from a woman aged 45 to 65 with COVID-19, enrolled during active disease. The chain couples TRBV18 to TRBJ2-5; 13 positions agree with TRBD2. This chain's CDR3 is CASSPGLAGEETQYF. Here the CDR3 DNA reads TGTGCCAGCTCACCCGGACTAGCGGGAGAAGAGACCCAGTACTTC.